The 24 T cell receptor beta chains below all came from one sample that was sequenced in a study of T-cell memory formation after mild COVID-19. MiXCR was run by TCRdb on the 5' RACE reads, yielding one entry per CDR3 protein. The sample records 200,000 to 250,000 distinct CDR3 sequences, under 12% being singletons. Sequenced sample: PBMCs or a T cell subset sorted from them (not recorded which). The receptors were gathered from a man between 18 and 35 years old who had mild COVID-19 (a few samples of this study predate the infection). Cell type and time point are not known.

The chain couples TRBV2 to TRBJ1-6; 9 positions agree with TRBD1. CDR1 and CDR2 (germline): SNHLY, FYNNEI. The V and J ends lost 5 bases and 7 bases, in that order; junction bases with no gene match: 6. The CDR3 totals 15 residues. The CDR3 coding sequence is TGTGCCAGCAGTCGAGACAGGGGGATCAATTCACCCCTCCACTTT. Its protein product is CASSRDRGINSPLHF.

This chain uses TRBV5-6 with TRBJ2-1; possible D gene TRBD2, 5 bases. CDR3 length: 14 residues. V lost 4 bases and J lost 12, with 20 bases in between. Per the germline V gene, CDR1 is SGHDT and CDR2 is YYEEEE. The CDR3: CASSNKGDPPPQFF. The CDR3 coding sequence is TGTGCCAGCAGCAACAAGGGAGACCCCCCTCCGCAGTTCTTC.

The CDR3 sequence: CSARDRGGGYEQYF. The CDR3 DNA is TGCAGTGCTAGAGATCGTGGGGGGGGCTACGAGCAGTACTTC. The rearrangement joins TRBV20-1 to TRBJ2-7, with 7 nucleotides matching TRBD2. V lost 0 bases to trimming and J lost 3 bases; unmatched junction nucleotides: 5. The CDR3 is 14 residues long. Germline CDR1 DFQATT, CDR2 SNEGSKA (reference sequence).

This chain uses TRBV7-2 with TRBJ2-7; D possibly corresponds to TRBD2 (5 bases). This CDR3 contains 13 residues. The germline gives CDR1 SGHTA, CDR2 FQGNSA. V was pared by 5 bases and J by 6 bases, with 14 bases between. CDR3 nucleotide sequence: TGTGCCAGCAGCCGGGATTTTAAGGGCGAGCAGTACGTC. Its protein product is CASSRDFKGEQYV.

V and J are TRBV5-5 and TRBJ2-7; the D gene is possibly TRBD2 (6 bases). The V gene lost 4 bases and the J gene lost 2 bases, with 10 bases spanning the gap. There are 13 residues in the CDR3. Germline CDR1 reads SGHKS; CDR2 reads YYEKEE (reference sequence). CDR3 amino acids: CASSPERAYEQYF. The CDR3 DNA reads as TGTGCCAGCAGCCCCGAGCGGGCCTACGAGCAGTACTTC.

The chain uses TRBV24-1 and TRBJ2-5; perhaps TRBD2 as D (7 bases). The CDR3 is 15 amino acids. The V and J ends lost 2 bases and 4 bases respectively, with 13 bases between them. Germline V CDR1 and CDR2: KGHDR, SFDVKD. The CDR3 coding sequence is TGTGCCACCAGTGATTCCGGGGGGCTGAGAGAGACCCAGTACTTC. Its protein product is CATSDSGGLRETQYF.

V is TRBV7-3 and J is TRBJ2-2; TRBD2 matches at 8 bases. CDR1 SGHTA and CDR2 FQGTGA come from the germline V gene. The V gene end was trimmed by 5 bases and the J gene end by 4 bases; junction bases not matched to a gene: 3. The CDR3 runs to 14 residues. The CDR3, as DNA: TGTGCCAGCAGCAATCGGGGGGGCACCGGGGAGCTGTTTTTT. Amino acids: CASSNRGGTGELFF.

The chain combines TRBV5-1 with TRBJ2-4, with 7 bases matching TRBD1. Germline trimming cut 4 bases from V and 0 bases from J; bases unmatched to any gene: 7. The CDR3 is 16 amino acids. CDR1 and CDR2 (germline): SGHRS, YFSETQ. The CDR3 DNA reads TGCGCCAGCAGCCCAGGGACAGACATAGCCAAAAACATTCAGTACTTC. As protein: CASSPGTDIAKNIQYF.

This clonotype was recorded many times. The chain combines TRBV11-2 with TRBJ2-3; the D is unclear. The germline V gene has CDR1 SGHAT and CDR2 FQNNGV. The CDR3 consists of 15 residues. V lost 5 bases and J 1 base, leaving 13 bases between the germline ends. CDR3 in amino acids: CASSPDMWGTDTQYF. CDR3 coding DNA: TGTGCCAGCAGCCCGGATATGTGGGGCACAGATACGCAGTATTTT.

This clonotype was seen more than once but under ten times. This sequence joins TRBV29-1 and TRBJ2-5, with a tentative D call TRBD2 (6 bases). The CDR3 extends over 13 amino acids. The ends were cut back, 4 bases at V and 2 bases at J, with 11 bases in the middle. The germline CDR1 and CDR2 sequences are SQVTM and ANQGSEA. The DNA for the CDR3 is TGCAGCGTTGCATTTGGGGGGCAAGAGACCCAGTACTTC. Its protein is CSVAFGGQETQYF. Full variable domain (rest looked up from reference TRBV29-1 and TRBJ2-5): SAVISQKPSRDICQRGTSLTIQCQVDSQVTMMFWYRQQPGQSLTLIATANQGSEATYESGFVIDKFPISRPNLTFSTLTVSNMSPEDSSIYLCSVAFGGQETQYFGPGTRLLVL.

This clonotype has just a few counts. V is TRBV27 and J is TRBJ1-5; TRBD1 is a possible D gene (6 bases). Germline V gives CDR1 MNHEY, CDR2 SMNVEV (reference sequence). V lost 8 bases and J 6 bases, leaving 14 bases between the germline ends. The CDR3 consists of 13 residues. The CDR3 protein is CASGGQSAQPQHF. The CDR3 bases are TGTGCCAGCGGAGGACAGTCCGCTCAGCCCCAGCATTTT.

The rearrangement uses TRBV5-1 and TRBJ1-6; D gene ambiguous. Trimming removed 2 bases from V and 7 bases from J, with 10 bases in between. Germline V gives CDR1 SGHRS, CDR2 YFSETQ. The length of the CDR3 is 14 residues. In nucleotides, the CDR3 is TGCGCCAGCAGCTTTGGACGGGAAAATTCACCCCTCCACTTT. It codes for CASSFGRENSPLHF.

In this sample, this clonotype turned up a few times. This sequence joins TRBV3-1 and TRBJ2-5; the D gene is possibly TRBD2 (5 bases). CDR1 is LGHDT and CDR2 is YNNKEL in the germline V gene (reference sequence). This CDR3 comprises 14 residues. The V end lost 3 bases, the J end lost 2 bases, and 10 bases lay between the germline ends. CDR3 sequence reads: CASSHPGEQETQYF. The DNA of the CDR3 is TGTGCCAGCAGCCACCCTGGGGAGCAAGAGACCCAGTACTTC.

There are a few counts of this clonotype. This sequence joins TRBV5-1 and TRBJ2-3; 7 positions match TRBD2. J gave up 0 bases and V 4 bases, and 8 bases lay outside the gene matches. The germline V gene has CDR1 SGHRS and CDR2 YFSETQ. The CDR3 consists of 16 residues. CDR3 nucleotide sequence: TGCGCCAGCAGCCTGGGGGGAGGGGCCAGCACAGATACGCAGTATTTT. Its protein is CASSLGGGASTDTQYF.

The chain uses TRBV5-3 and TRBJ2-3, with 9 bases that match TRBD1. TRBV5-3 is an ORF; its function is uncertain. The J segment lost 3 bases and the V segment lost 4 bases, leaving 15 bases of the junction unmatched. The CDR3 is 18 amino acids. Written as DNA, the CDR3 is TGTGCCAGAAGCGGCGGGACAGGGCGGGGTAGAGGAACAGATACGCAGTATTTT. Amino acids: CARSGGTGRGRGTDTQYF.

This clonotype was picked up a small number of times. The chain uses TRBV6-2 or TRBV6-3 and TRBJ2-3; no definite D call. There are 14 residues in the CDR3. V was pared by 2 bases and J by 2 bases, with 8 bases between. Germline assignment: CDR1 MNHEY and CDR2 SVGEGT. The CDR3 spells CASSYGFSTDTQYF. CDR3 coding DNA: TGTGCCAGCAGTTACGGTTTCTCCACAGATACGCAGTATTTT.

The chain is built from TRBV5-1 and TRBJ2-7; D remains ambiguous. This CDR3 is 14 amino acids long. V was shortened by 0 bases and J by 2 bases, with 9 bases between the two germline ends. CDR1 SGHRS and CDR2 YFSETQ come from the germline V gene. CDR3 bases: TGCGCCAGCAGCTTGGCTTTGGTGGCCTACGAGCAGTACTTC. It translates to CASSLALVAYEQYF.

This clonotype was detected ten times or more. The chain couples TRBV7-2 to TRBJ2-1; 8 nucleotides line up with TRBD2. The CDR3 is 16 residues long. V lost 2 bases, J lost 3 bases, and 6 bases stayed unmatched. Germline CDR1 SGHTA, CDR2 FQGNSA. CDR3 protein: CASSLSGGNLYNEQFF. CDR3 nucleotides: TGTGCCAGCAGCTTATCGGGGGGGAACCTCTACAATGAGCAGTTCTTC.

The chain couples TRBV5-4 to TRBJ1-2; a weak D match, TRBD1 (6 bases). V gave up 0 bases and J gave up 8 bases, with 14 bases separating them. The CDR3 contains 14 residues. Germline V gene data show CDR1 as SGHNT and CDR2 as YYREEE (reference sequence). The CDR3 DNA sequence: TGTGCCAGCAGCTTGGTAGGGGGTGAGGGAGGCTACACCTTC. Translation gives CASSLVGGEGGYTF.

This chain joins TRBV20-1 and TRBJ1-3; no firm D call. Germline V gene lookup returns CDR1 DFQATT and CDR2 SNEGSKA (reference sequence). This CDR3 region has 15 residues. V lost 0 bases, J lost 4 bases, and 13 bases lay in between. CDR3 in DNA: TGCAGTGCTAGAGACCGGACGGCGGCAGGAAACACCATATATTTT. Protein: CSARDRTAAGNTIYF.

This clonotype has a count of ten or more. At one of its ends the junction is not consistent with the germline gene, which may arise from a read error. This rearrangement joins TRBV7-7 to TRBJ2-5, with 9 bases identical to TRBD2. The CDR3 is made up of 14 amino acids. Germline V gene lookup returns CDR1 SSHAT and CDR2 FNYEAQ (reference sequence). For the CDR3, the DNA is TGTGCTAGCAGCTTTCGAGCGGGGGGCCAGTCCCTTTGCTTC. Amino acid sequence: CASSFRAGGQSLCF. Based on the CDR3 plus reference TRBV7-7 and TRBJ2-5, the full variable domain is GAGVSQSPRYKVTKRGQDVTLRCDPISSHATLYWYQQALGQGPEFLTYFNYEAQPDKSGLPSDRFSAERPEGSISTLTIQRTEQRDSAMYRCASSFRAGGQSLCFGPGTRLLVL.

This clonotype was seen many times. This chain uses TRBV4-3 with TRBJ2-1; TRBD2 matches at 12 bases. CDR3 length: 19 amino acids. Germline lookup yields CDR1 LGHNA and CDR2 YSLEER. V dropped 0 bases and J dropped 6; count of bases not matched to a gene: 12. The CDR3 DNA is TGCGCCAGCAGCCAAGAGAGGGGCGTAGGACTAGCGGGGATCAATGAGCAGTTCTTC. It translates to CASSQERGVGLAGINEQFF.

The table lists this clonotype with a few counts. The chain combines TRBV7-2 with TRBJ2-7; 9 bases agree with TRBD2. The junction had 4 bases not matched to a gene; V was cut back by 8 bases and J by 11 bases. This CDR3 has 10 amino acids. Germline assignment: CDR1 SGHTA and CDR2 FQGNSA. The CDR3 sequence is CASGGTSKYF. In nucleotides, the CDR3 is TGTGCCAGCGGAGGGACTAGCAAGTACTTC.

This clonotype came up a few times. The chain uses TRBV7-3 and TRBJ2-6; a weak D match, TRBD1 (6 bases). V was cut by 1 base and J by 0 bases, with 19 bases left in between. This CDR3 has 20 amino acids. CDR1 SGHTA and CDR2 FQGTGA come from the germline V gene. The CDR3: CASSLNPVGADSSGANVLTF. The CDR3 bases are TGTGCCAGCAGCTTAAACCCCGTCGGGGCGGACAGCTCTGGGGCCAACGTCCTGACTTTC.